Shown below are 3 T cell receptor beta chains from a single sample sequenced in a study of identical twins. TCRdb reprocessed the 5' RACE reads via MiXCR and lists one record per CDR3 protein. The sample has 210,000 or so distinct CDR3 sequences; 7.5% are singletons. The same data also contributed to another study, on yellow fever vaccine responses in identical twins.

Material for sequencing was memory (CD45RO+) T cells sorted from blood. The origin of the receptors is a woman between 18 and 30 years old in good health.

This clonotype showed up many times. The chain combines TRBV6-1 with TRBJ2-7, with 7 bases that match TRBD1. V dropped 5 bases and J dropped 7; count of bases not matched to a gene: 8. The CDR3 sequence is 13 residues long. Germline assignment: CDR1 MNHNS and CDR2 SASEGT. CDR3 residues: CASSPSSTGEQYF. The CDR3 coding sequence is TGTGCCAGCAGTCCTAGCTCGACAGGGGAGCAGTACTTC.

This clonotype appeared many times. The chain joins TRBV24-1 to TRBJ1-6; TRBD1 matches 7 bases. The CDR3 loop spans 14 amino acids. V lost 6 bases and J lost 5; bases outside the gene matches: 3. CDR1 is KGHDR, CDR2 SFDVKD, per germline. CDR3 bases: TGTGCCACCAGTCCCGGGACAGATAATTCACCCCTCCACTTT. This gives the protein CATSPGTDNSPLHF.

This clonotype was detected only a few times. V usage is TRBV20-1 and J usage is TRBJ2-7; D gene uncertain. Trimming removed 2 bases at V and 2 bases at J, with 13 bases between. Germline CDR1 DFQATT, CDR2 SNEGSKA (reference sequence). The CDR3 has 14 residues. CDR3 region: CSARPWAGPYEQYF. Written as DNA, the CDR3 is TGCAGTGCTAGACCGTGGGCCGGCCCCTACGAGCAGTACTTC.